This is a list of T cell receptor beta chains from one sample in a study of T cells in Graves' hyperthyroidism and ophthalmopathy. TCRdb re-analysed the multiplex PCR reads in MiXCR, keeping a single row per CDR3 protein. Among roughly 280,000 distinct CDR3 sequences listed, approximately 23% were seen once. The sample was blood. Source of these receptors: a man aged 25 to 40 with Graves' ophthalmopathy. Both conserved end residues are part of each CDR3. Size is stated for part of the rows, as once, few or many counts, or as a class when the clone is expanded.

V gene | clone size | CDR3 protein
TRBV4-1 | NA | CASSRTRDRGPLNTEAFF
TRBV11-2 | NA | CASSYFWDPTQYF
TRBV27 | NA | CASSSRAGAAYNEQFF
TRBV7-2 | NA | CASSLGLSSGPQETQYF
TRBV20-1 | NA | CSVRGTPDTQYF
TRBV7-2 | NA | CASSKAGFYNEQFF
TRBV11-3 | many | CASSPRDRILRETQYF
TRBV6-2/TRBV6-3 | NA | CASSTTHQPQHF
TRBV24-1 | few | CATSAGTGRGELFF
TRBV13 | few | CASSSKQGAGDTQYF
TRBV20-1 | few | CSARGLAGFTNTGELFF
TRBV9 | many | CASSVAPGYEQYF
TRBV10-2 | few | CASSESRLASHNEQFF
TRBV12-3/TRBV12-4 | NA | CASSPSGRLNTEAFF
TRBV24-1 | few | CATRDTHQETQYF
TRBV14 | NA | CASSSNAGTSGYQETQYF
TRBV7-6 | NA | CASSTRQGAFNTEAFF
TRBV7-9 | NA | CASSPRGGKNTEAFF